This T cell receptor beta chain was sequenced for a study of blood T cell repertoires in COVID-19. Across the whole study: There were acute and convalescent COVID-19 samples, and they came from the United States, Italy and Spain. T cells, B-cell-depleted T cells, or PBMCs supplied cDNA or gDNA.

The CDR3 length is 15 residues. Trimming shortened V by 6 bases and J by 0 bases, and 15 bases separated the two germline ends. Per germline, CDR1 MNHEY and CDR2 SVGAGI. Libraries were prepared by immunoSEQ multiplex PCR; TCRdb keeps only in-frame clonotypes and omits some of them. The sample has around 89,000 clones, around 88% seen once. Sequencing input: peripheral blood. The receptor was isolated from a man between 60 and 75 years old with acute or convalescent COVID-19. The J gene is TRBJ2-7, the V gene TRBV6-5, with D possibly being TRBD1 (5 bases). The chain's CDR3 is CASSLARGSSYEQYF. The CDR3 coding sequence is TGTGCCAGCAGCCTTGCTAGGGGTTCCTCCTACGAGCAGTACTTC.